The sequence of this T cell receptor beta chain was determined in a study of identical twins. Study-level results: Alpha sequences out of frame and shared by twins had excess low generation probability.

This clonotype occurred a few times. Its antigen is undetermined. TCRdb re-analysed the 5' RACE reads in MiXCR, keeping a single row per CDR3 protein. This table holds 500,000 to 650,000 distinct CDR3 sequences, approximately 20% found once. V dropped 1 base and J dropped 6 bases, with 7 bases sitting between them. CDR3 size: 12 residues. From germline, CDR1 is MGHRA and CDR2 YSYEKL. These data also featured in a second study, about yellow fever vaccine responses in identical twins.

The chain couples TRBV4-1 to TRBJ2-7, with unresolved D. This TCR derives from a young woman in good health. The sample was CD4+ T cells sorted from blood. The CDR3: CASSQVVGEQYF. CDR3 sequence (DNA): TGCGCCAGCAGCCAAGTCGTTGGCGAGCAGTACTTC.